The 23 T cell receptor beta chains below come from one sample, sequenced in a study of T cell responses to AZD1222 COVID-19 vaccine. Profiled with immunoSEQ multiplex PCR; TCRdb holds only in-frame clones, not every one. This sample yields 45,000 to 55,000 clones, of which around 84% are seen a single time; about 9.4% belongs to the top ten. The material was peripheral blood, obtained on day 0 of AZD1222 vaccination. The receptors stem from an adult in good health.

The CDR3 nucleotides read TGTGCCAGCAGCTTTACGACCACAGATACGCAGTATTTT. It is translated as CASSFTTTDTQYF. This rearrangement joins TRBV7-3 to TRBJ2-3, with D unresolved. This CDR3 is built from 13 residues. Germline V CDR1 and CDR2: SGHTA, FQGTGA. V lost 3 bases and J lost 2, with 6 bases in between.

CDR3 nucleotide sequence: TGTGCCAGCAGCCGACAGCCTCACAGGGGAGGCGATGAAAAACTGTTTTTT. Protein product: CASSRQPHRGGDEKLFF. This sequence joins TRBV3-1 (or the pseudogene TRBV3-2) and TRBJ1-4; 7 bases fit TRBD1. Germline V gene sequence: CDR1 LGHDT, CDR2 YNNKEL (reference sequence). V gave up 4 bases and J gave up 6 bases; unmatched junction bases: 14. This CDR3 comprises 17 residues.

V usage is TRBV9 and J usage is TRBJ2-7; TRBD2 agrees at 8 bases. This CDR3 region has 15 residues. The germline V gene encodes CDR1 SGDLS and CDR2 YYNGEE. V shed 0 bases and J 6 bases; nucleotides not matched to a gene: 8. Here the CDR3 reads CASSVGVSGNGEQYF. CDR3 nucleotide sequence: TGTGCCAGCAGCGTAGGGGTTAGCGGGAATGGCGAGCAGTACTTC.

The CDR3 DNA reads as TGTGCCAGCACGATGGCCCCAGCGGGATATGACGAGCAGTACTTC. Protein product: CASTMAPAGYDEQYF. This chain uses TRBV6-5 with TRBJ2-7; TRBD2 matches 7 bases. This CDR3 contains 15 residues. Germline V lookup: CDR1 MNHEY, CDR2 SVGAGI. V was clipped by 7 bases and J by 5 bases; unmatched bases: 14.

This chain uses TRBV15 with TRBJ1-1, with D perhaps matching TRBD1 (6 bases). The CDR3 loop spans 15 amino acids. Trimming shortened V by 0 bases and J by 3 bases, and 11 bases separated the two germline ends. The V gene's germline CDR1 is LNHNV and CDR2 YYDKDF (reference sequence). This chain's CDR3 is CATSRDRTEDTEAFF. CDR3 nucleotide sequence: TGTGCCACCAGCAGAGATCGGACAGAAGACACTGAAGCTTTCTTT.

The chain uses TRBV6-5 and TRBJ1-1, with D possibly matching TRBD1 (6 bases). The CDR3 totals 14 residues. Germline loops: CDR1 MNHEY, CDR2 SVGAGI. Trimming shortened V by 5 bases and J by 5 bases, and 15 bases separated the two germline ends. The CDR3 region has the DNA TGTGCCAGCAGTACCGCGACAGGTTTTACTGAAGCTTTCTTT. Translated: CASSTATGFTEAFF.

The chain employs TRBV27 and TRBJ2-1; 10 bases map to TRBD1. The germline V gene has CDR1 MNHEY and CDR2 SMNVEV (reference sequence). This CDR3 contains 16 residues. V dropped 2 bases and J dropped 10; count of bases not matched to a gene: 11. CDR3 bases: TGTGCCAGCAGTTTAGCCCCGGGACAGGGGAGGTCGGAGCAGTTCTTC. It encodes CASSLAPGQGRSEQFF.

This chain uses TRBV6-5 with TRBJ2-7; no reliable D call. V was trimmed by 8 bases and J by 0 bases, leaving 8 bases between them. The CDR3 contains 12 residues. Germline loops: CDR1 MNHEY, CDR2 SVGAGI. This chain's CDR3 is CASHATSYEQYF. DNA of the CDR3: TGTGCCAGCCACGCAACCTCCTACGAGCAGTACTTC.

The chain has TRBV7-2 and TRBJ2-5; a possible D gene is TRBD2 (6 bases). V was trimmed by 1 base and J by 2 bases, leaving 8 bases between them. This CDR3 is built from 14 residues. Germline lookup yields CDR1 SGHTA and CDR2 FQGNSA. CDR3: CASSLGGAQETQYF. The CDR3 DNA reads TGTGCCAGCAGCTTAGGCGGGGCACAAGAGACCCAGTACTTC. Full variable domain (rest looked up from reference TRBV7-2 and TRBJ2-5): GAGVSQSPSNKVTEKGKDVELRCDPISGHTALYWYRQSLGQGLEFLIYFQGNSAPDKSGLPSDRFSAERTGGSVSTLTIQRTQQEDSAVYLCASSLGGAQETQYFGPGTRLLVL.

This chain connects TRBV5-4 to TRBJ1-3; D is uncertain. V was cut by 1 base and J by 0 bases, with 11 bases left in between. This CDR3 has 16 residues. CDR1 and CDR2 from the germline V gene are SGHNT and YYREEE (reference sequence). CDR3 coding DNA: TGTGCCAGCAGCTTGCCGGGCTCATCCTCTGGAAACACCATATATTTT. This codes for CASSLPGSSSGNTIYF.

The chain is built from TRBV7-2 and TRBJ2-7; 7 bases match TRBD2. V trimming: 0 bases; J trimming: 4 bases; junction bases outside the gene matches: 0. The V gene's germline CDR1 is SGHTA and CDR2 FQGNSA. CDR3 size: 13 residues. The CDR3: CASSLAGGYEQYF. DNA of the CDR3: TGTGCCAGCAGCTTAGCGGGGGGGTACGAGCAGTACTTC. The full variable domain, with the rest looked up from reference TRBV7-2 and TRBJ2-7, is GAGVSQSPSNKVTEKGKDVELRCDPISGHTALYWYRQSLGQGLEFLIYFQGNSAPDKSGLPSDRFSAERTGGSVSTLTIQRTQQEDSAVYLCASSLAGGYEQYFGPGTRLTVT.

This sequence joins TRBV5-5 and TRBJ1-2; D perhaps matches TRBD1 (5 bases). CDR1 is SGHKS, CDR2 YYEKEE, per germline (reference sequence). With 7 bases removed from V and 1 base from J, the gap between germline ends came to 14 bases. The CDR3 is made up of 14 amino acids. The CDR3 protein is CASFGTPYNYGYTF. The CDR3 DNA reads TGTGCCAGCTTCGGGACTCCGTATAACTATGGCTACACCTTC.

The V and J genes are TRBV7-2 and TRBJ2-3; 14 nucleotides match TRBD2. This CDR3 spans 17 amino acids. V trimming: 3 bases; J trimming: 6 bases; junction bases outside the gene matches: 8. CDR1 and CDR2 (germline): SGHTA, FQGNSA. The CDR3 sequence is CASSLSGTSGRLDTQYF. The CDR3 bases are TGTGCCAGCAGCTTGAGTGGGACTAGCGGGAGATTGGATACGCAGTATTTT.

The chain is built from TRBV5-1 and TRBJ2-1; TRBD2 aligns across 8 bases. With 0 bases clipped from V and 9 bases from J, the junction kept 5 bases outside the gene matches. The CDR3 loop spans 14 amino acids. Germline V gives CDR1 SGHRS, CDR2 YFSETQ. The CDR3 DNA is TGCGCCAGCAGCTTGGAGTCGGGAGGGGTTGAGCAGTTCTTC. This codes for CASSLESGGVEQFF. Looking up the rest from reference TRBV5-1 and TRBJ2-1 gives the full variable domain: KAGVTQTPRYLIKTRGQQVTLSCSPISGHRSVSWYQQTPGQGLQFLFEYFSETQRNKGNFPGRFSGRQFSNSRSEMNVSTLELGDSALYLCASSLESGGVEQFFGPGTRLTVL.

The genes are TRBV19 and TRBJ1-5, with 8 bases identical to TRBD1. The germline gives CDR1 LNHDA, CDR2 SQIVND (reference sequence). The J segment lost 6 bases and the V segment lost 8 bases, leaving 9 bases of the junction unmatched. This CDR3 has 14 residues. The CDR3, as DNA: TGTGCCAGTTGGAACAGGGGGAATACTCAGCCCCAGCATTTT. This codes for CASWNRGNTQPQHF.

The chain combines TRBV12-3 or TRBV12-4 with TRBJ2-7, with a possible D match to TRBD2 (6 bases). V lost 7 bases, J lost 3 bases, and 13 bases lay in between. The length of the CDR3 is 13 residues. In nucleotides, the CDR3 is TGTGCCAGCACTAGGGGCGGGATCTACGAGCAGTACTTC. This encodes CASTRGGIYEQYF.

The gene calls are TRBV6-4 and TRBJ1-4; no firm D call. Trimming shortened V by 2 bases and J by 4 bases, and 17 bases separated the two germline ends. Looked up from germline, CDR1 is MRHNA and CDR2 is SNTAGT. The CDR3 has 17 residues. DNA for the CDR3: TGTGCCAGCAGTGACCTTCCCGGCGGGAGTCTTAATGAAAAACTGTTTTTT. It specifies CASSDLPGGSLNEKLFF.

V usage is TRBV2 and J usage is TRBJ2-7; D might be TRBD2 (5 bases). CDR3 length equals 15 residues. V was clipped by 6 bases and J by 2 bases, with 17 bases between them. CDR1 SNHLY and CDR2 FYNNEI come from the germline V gene. The CDR3 sequence: CASSVERTSTYEQYF. CDR3 DNA sequence: TGTGCCAGCAGCGTTGAGCGGACGAGTACCTACGAGCAGTACTTC.

The rearrangement uses TRBV5-1 and TRBJ2-3; no definite D call. The germline gives CDR1 SGHRS, CDR2 YFSETQ. Trimming shortened V by 5 bases and J by 4 bases, and 11 bases separated the two germline ends. The CDR3 has 13 amino acids. The chain's CDR3 is CASSLSLPDTQYF. DNA of the CDR3: TGCGCCAGCAGTTTGAGCCTACCAGATACGCAGTATTTT.

The sample holds a few counts of this clone. This rearrangement joins TRBV11-3 to TRBJ2-5; D remains ambiguous. Per germline, CDR1 SGHNT and CDR2 YENEEA. The V and J ends lost 0 bases and 3 bases respectively, with 8 bases between them. The length of the CDR3 is 14 residues. DNA of the CDR3: TGTGCCAGCAGCTTAGATTATACTGAAGAGACCCAGTACTTC. Amino acid sequence: CASSLDYTEETQYF.

V and J are TRBV11-3 and TRBJ1-2; 7 nucleotides agree with TRBD1. The CDR3 sequence is 16 residues long. V gave up 2 bases and J gave up 4 bases; unmatched junction bases: 10. Germline V CDR1 and CDR2: SGHNT, YENEEA. DNA for the CDR3: TGTGCCAGCAGCTTAAGCACCGGGACAGCGGCCTATGGCTACACCTTC. The encoded protein is CASSLSTGTAAYGYTF.

The chain is built from TRBV2 and TRBJ2-1; 7 bases are a match to TRBD2. Germline CDR1 reads SNHLY; CDR2 reads FYNNEI. Germline trimming cut 3 bases from V and 2 bases from J; bases unmatched to any gene: 4. This CDR3 contains 15 residues. CDR3 loop: CASSESLAAYNEQFF. CDR3 sequence (DNA): TGTGCCAGCAGTGAGAGCCTAGCGGCCTACAATGAGCAGTTCTTC.

The gene calls are TRBV7-2 and TRBJ2-3; 10 nucleotides match TRBD1. Trimming removed 6 bases from V and 4 bases from J; junction bases left unmatched: 7. Germline-derived CDR1 and CDR2 are SGHTA and FQGNSA. The CDR3 has 15 amino acids. This CDR3 is CASSRQGARSDTQYF. Here the CDR3 DNA reads TGTGCCAGCAGTAGACAGGGGGCGCGTTCAGATACGCAGTATTTT.